This passage covers 4 T cell receptor beta chains from one sample sequenced in a study of OX40 agonist ivuxolimab in advanced cancers. Profiling relied on immunoSEQ multiplex PCR, and the TCRdb table lists in-frame clones only, not all of them. The table shows approximately 40,000 clones, with 75% to 85% occurring only once. The sequencing used CD4+ or CD8+ T cells sorted from blood, collected in a trial of the OX40 agonist ivuxolimab. The source is an adult with an advanced solid tumor such as melanoma, head and neck, liver or kidney cancer.

The chain has TRBV28 and TRBJ1-1; no firm D call. CDR1 and CDR2 (germline): MDHEN, SYDVKM. The CDR3 runs 11 residues. Trimming removed 2 bases from V and 11 bases from J, with 9 bases in between. CDR3 in amino acids: CASSLGRVAFF. In DNA form, the CDR3 reads TGTGCCAGCAGTTTAGGGAGGGTTGCTTTCTTT.

The V and J genes are TRBV6-5 and TRBJ1-1, with D perhaps matching TRBD1 (5 bases). V was cut by 2 bases and J by 5 bases, with 15 bases left in between. The CDR3 totals 15 residues. Germline V gene sequence: CDR1 MNHEY, CDR2 SVGAGI. CDR3 in amino acids: CASSYRRGVGTEAFF. The CDR3 DNA is TGTGCCAGCAGTTACCGCCGGGGGGTTGGAACTGAAGCTTTCTTT.

The V gene is TRBV7-8, the J gene TRBJ2-3; D might be TRBD2 (6 bases). V lost 2 bases to trimming and J lost 7 bases, with 13 bases between them. CDR1 and CDR2 from the germline V gene are SGHVS and FQNEAQ. The CDR3 contains 14 residues. The CDR3 nucleotides read TGTGCCAGCAGCTTAAGACTAGGAAGGAATACGCAGTATTTT. Translating gives CASSLRLGRNTQYF.

V and J are TRBV19 and TRBJ2-1; 10 bases agree with TRBD2. The V gene end was trimmed by 3 bases and the J gene end by 6 bases; junction bases not matched to a gene: 5. CDR1 is LNHDA, CDR2 SQIVND, per germline (reference sequence). The CDR3 has 15 residues. The CDR3 DNA follows: TGTGCCAGTAGTATCCAAGCGGGAGGGCTCAATGAGCAGTTCTTC. Translating gives CASSIQAGGLNEQFF.